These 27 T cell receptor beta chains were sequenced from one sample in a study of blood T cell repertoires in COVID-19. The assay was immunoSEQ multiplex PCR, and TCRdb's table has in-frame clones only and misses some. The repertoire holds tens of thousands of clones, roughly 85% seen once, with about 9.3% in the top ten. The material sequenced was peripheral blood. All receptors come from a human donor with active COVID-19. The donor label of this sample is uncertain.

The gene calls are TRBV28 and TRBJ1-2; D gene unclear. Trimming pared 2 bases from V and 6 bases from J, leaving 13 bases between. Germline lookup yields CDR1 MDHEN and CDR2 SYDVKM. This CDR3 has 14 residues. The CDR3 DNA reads TGTGCCAGCAGTTTAACGCGGGGAGGTAATGGCTACACCTTC. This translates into CASSLTRGGNGYTF.

The CDR3 is CASSQESAGKDTGELFF. CDR3 sequence (DNA): TGTGCCAGCAGCCAAGAATCAGCGGGGAAAGATACCGGGGAGCTGTTTTTT. The chain recombines TRBV4-2 with TRBJ2-2; 7 bases fit TRBD2. This CDR3 comprises 17 residues. The ends lost 0 bases at V and 5 bases at J; junction bases unmatched: 9. The germline V gene encodes CDR1 LGHNA and CDR2 YNFKEQ.

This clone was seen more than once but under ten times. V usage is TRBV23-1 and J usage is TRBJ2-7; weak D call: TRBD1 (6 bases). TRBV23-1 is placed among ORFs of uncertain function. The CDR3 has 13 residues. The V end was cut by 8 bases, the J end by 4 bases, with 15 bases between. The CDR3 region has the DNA TGCGCCAGCGTGGGGGCGCGACATTACGAGCAGTACTTC. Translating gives CASVGARHYEQYF.

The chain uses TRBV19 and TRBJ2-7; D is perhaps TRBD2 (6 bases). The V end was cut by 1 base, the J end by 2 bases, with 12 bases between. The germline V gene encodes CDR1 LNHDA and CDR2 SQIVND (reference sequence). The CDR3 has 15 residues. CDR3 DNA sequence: TGTGCCAGTAGTATAGGTGGGAGCGGGCCCTACGAGCAGTACTTC. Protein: CASSIGGSGPYEQYF.

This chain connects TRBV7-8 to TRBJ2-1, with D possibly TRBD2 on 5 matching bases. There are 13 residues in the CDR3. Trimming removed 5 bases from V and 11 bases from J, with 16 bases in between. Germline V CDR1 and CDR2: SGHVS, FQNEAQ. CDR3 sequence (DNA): TGTGCCAGCAGCCTAACTAGTTCTGAGAAGCAGTTCTTC. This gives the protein CASSLTSSEKQFF. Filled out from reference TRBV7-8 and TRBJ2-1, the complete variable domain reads GAGVSQSPRYKVAKRGQDVALRCDPISGHVSLFWYQQALGQGPEFLTYFQNEAQLDKSGLPSDRFFAERPEGSVSTLKIQRTQQEDSAVYLCASSLTSSEKQFFGPGTRLTVL.

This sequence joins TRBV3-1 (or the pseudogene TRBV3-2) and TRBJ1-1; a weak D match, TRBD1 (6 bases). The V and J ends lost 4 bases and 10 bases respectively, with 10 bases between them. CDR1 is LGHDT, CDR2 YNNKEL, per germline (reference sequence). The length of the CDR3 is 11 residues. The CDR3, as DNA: TGTGCCAGCAGCCGGGGGCTGGGAGCTTTCTTT. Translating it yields CASSRGLGAFF.

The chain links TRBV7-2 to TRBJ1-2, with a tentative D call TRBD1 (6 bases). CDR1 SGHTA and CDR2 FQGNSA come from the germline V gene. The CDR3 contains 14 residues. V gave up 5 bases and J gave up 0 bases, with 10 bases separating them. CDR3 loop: CASSRTATNYGYTF. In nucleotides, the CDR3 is TGTGCCAGCAGCCGGACAGCTACTAACTATGGCTACACCTTC.

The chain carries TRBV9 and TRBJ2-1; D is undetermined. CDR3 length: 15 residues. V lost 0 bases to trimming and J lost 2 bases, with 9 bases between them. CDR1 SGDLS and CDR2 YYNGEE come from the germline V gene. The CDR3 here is CASSVAPRTYNEQFF. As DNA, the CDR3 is TGTGCCAGCAGCGTAGCTCCGCGAACCTACAATGAGCAGTTCTTC.

The CDR3 here is CSVGGGRADTQYF. For the CDR3, the DNA is TGCAGCGTTGGGGGCGGGAGGGCAGATACGCAGTATTTT. The chain carries TRBV29-1 and TRBJ2-3; TRBD2 matches at 9 bases. Germline CDR1 SQVTM, CDR2 ANQGSEA. V lost 4 bases, J lost 4 bases, and 3 bases stayed unmatched. The CDR3 has 13 residues.

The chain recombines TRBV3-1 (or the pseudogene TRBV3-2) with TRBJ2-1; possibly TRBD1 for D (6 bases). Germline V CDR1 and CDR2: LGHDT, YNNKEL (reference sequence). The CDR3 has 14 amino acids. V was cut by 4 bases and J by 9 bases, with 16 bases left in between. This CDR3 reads CASSPTPQGTEQFF. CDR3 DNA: TGTGCCAGCAGCCCAACACCACAGGGAACTGAGCAGTTCTTC.

The CDR3, as DNA: TGTGCCAGCAGCGTGGGTTTACGGGGGGAGCAGTACTTC. This translates into CASSVGLRGEQYF. This chain uses TRBV7-3 with TRBJ2-7; tentative D call: TRBD2 (6 bases). V lost 5 bases and J lost 7, with 15 bases in between. CDR1 and CDR2 from the germline V gene are SGHTA and FQGTGA. The CDR3 contains 13 residues.

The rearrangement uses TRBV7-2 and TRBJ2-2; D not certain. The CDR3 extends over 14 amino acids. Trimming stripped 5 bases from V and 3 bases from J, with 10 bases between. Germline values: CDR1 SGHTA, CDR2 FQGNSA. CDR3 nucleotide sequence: TGTGCCAGCAGCCCCGCCTATTACACCGGGGAGCTGTTTTTT. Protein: CASSPAYYTGELFF.

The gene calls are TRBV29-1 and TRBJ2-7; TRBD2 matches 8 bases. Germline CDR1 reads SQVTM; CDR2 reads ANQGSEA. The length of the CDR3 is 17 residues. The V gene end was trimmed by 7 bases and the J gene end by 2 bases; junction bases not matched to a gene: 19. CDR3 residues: CSGPGRGRLPRPYEQYF. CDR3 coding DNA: TGCAGCGGGCCGGGGCGCGGGAGGCTCCCGCGGCCCTACGAGCAGTACTTC.

The DNA of the CDR3 is TGCGCCAGCAGCCAAGATAGGCCAGGGTCAGCCAAAAACATTCAGTACTTC. It is translated as CASSQDRPGSAKNIQYF. The V call is TRBV4-3, the J call TRBJ2-4; D perhaps matches TRBD1 (5 bases). V gave up 0 bases and J gave up 0 bases, with 12 bases separating them. The CDR3 covers 17 residues. Germline assignment: CDR1 LGHNA and CDR2 YSLEER.

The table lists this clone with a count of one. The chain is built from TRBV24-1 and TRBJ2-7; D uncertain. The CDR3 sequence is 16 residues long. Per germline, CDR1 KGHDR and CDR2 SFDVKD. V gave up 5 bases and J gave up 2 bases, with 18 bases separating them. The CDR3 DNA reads TGTGCCACCAGTGTCTGGGCCATCTTTGGCCCCTACGAGCAGTACTTC. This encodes CATSVWAIFGPYEQYF.

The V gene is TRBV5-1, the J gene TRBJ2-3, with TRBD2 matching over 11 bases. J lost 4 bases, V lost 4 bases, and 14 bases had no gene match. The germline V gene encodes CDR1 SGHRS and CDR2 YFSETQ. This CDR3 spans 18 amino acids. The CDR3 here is CASSTYRLAGTFSDTQYF. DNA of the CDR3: TGCGCCAGCAGCACCTATAGACTAGCGGGGACATTCTCAGATACGCAGTATTTT.

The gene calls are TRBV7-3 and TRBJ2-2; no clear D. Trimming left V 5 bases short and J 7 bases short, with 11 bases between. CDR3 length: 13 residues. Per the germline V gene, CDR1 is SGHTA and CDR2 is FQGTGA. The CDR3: CASSPNDFGELFF. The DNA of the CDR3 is TGTGCCAGCAGCCCGAACGACTTCGGGGAGCTGTTTTTT.

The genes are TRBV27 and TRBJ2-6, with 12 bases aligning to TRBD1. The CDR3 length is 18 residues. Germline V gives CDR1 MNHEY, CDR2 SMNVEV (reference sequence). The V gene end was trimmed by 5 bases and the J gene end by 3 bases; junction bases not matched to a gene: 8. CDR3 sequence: CASSLTGTGGIGANVLTF. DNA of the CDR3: TGTGCCAGCAGTCTAACCGGGACAGGGGGCATTGGGGCCAACGTCCTGACTTTC.

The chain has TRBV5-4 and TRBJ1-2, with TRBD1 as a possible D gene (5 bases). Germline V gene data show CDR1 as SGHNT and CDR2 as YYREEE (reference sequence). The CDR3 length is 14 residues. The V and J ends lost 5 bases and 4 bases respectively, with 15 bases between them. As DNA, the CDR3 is TGTGCCAGCAGAGCTAATCGGGGGGTCTATGGCTACACCTTC. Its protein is CASRANRGVYGYTF.

This CDR3 reads CASSQDRTSSGNTIYF. CDR3 coding DNA: TGCGCCAGCAGCCAAGACCGGACAAGCTCTGGAAACACCATATATTTT. The chain is built from TRBV4-3 and TRBJ1-3; tentatively, D is TRBD1 (5 bases). The CDR3 contains 16 residues. CDR1 LGHNA and CDR2 YSLEER come from the germline V gene. V was pared by 0 bases and J by 0 bases, with 9 bases between.

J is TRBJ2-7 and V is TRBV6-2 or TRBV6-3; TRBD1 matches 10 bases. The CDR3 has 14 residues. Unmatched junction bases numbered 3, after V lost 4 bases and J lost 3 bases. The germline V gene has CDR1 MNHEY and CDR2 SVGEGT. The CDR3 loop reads CASSSGQGIYEQYF. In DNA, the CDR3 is TGTGCCAGCAGTTCGGGACAGGGGATCTACGAGCAGTACTTC.

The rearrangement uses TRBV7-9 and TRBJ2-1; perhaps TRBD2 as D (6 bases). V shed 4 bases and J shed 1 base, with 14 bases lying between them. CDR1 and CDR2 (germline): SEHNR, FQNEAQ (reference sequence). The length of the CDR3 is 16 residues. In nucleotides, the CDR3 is TGTGCCAGCAGCTGGGGTATGGACTATTCCTACAATGAGCAGTTCTTC. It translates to CASSWGMDYSYNEQFF.

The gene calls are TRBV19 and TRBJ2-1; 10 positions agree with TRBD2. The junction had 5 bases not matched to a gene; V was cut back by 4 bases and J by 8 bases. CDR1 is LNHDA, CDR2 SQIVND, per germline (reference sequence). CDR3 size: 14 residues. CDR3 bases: TGTGCCAGTAGTAAAGTGCTAGCGGGAGATGAGCAGTTCTTC. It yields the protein CASSKVLAGDEQFF.

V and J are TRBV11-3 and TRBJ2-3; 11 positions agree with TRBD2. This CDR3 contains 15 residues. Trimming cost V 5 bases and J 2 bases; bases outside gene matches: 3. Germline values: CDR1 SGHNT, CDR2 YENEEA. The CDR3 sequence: CASSQGLAVTDTQYF. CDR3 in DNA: TGTGCCAGCAGCCAGGGACTAGCGGTCACAGATACGCAGTATTTT.

The CDR3 is CAISARDLSGEEQFF. In DNA form, the CDR3 reads TGTGCCATCAGCGCCAGGGACTTGAGTGGTGAGGAGCAGTTCTTC. The chain employs TRBV10-3 and TRBJ2-1, with D possibly TRBD2 on 6 matching bases. The CDR3 loop spans 15 amino acids. The V end was cut by 6 bases, the J end by 10 bases, with 22 bases between. Germline CDR1 reads ENHRY; CDR2 reads SYGVKD.

The DNA for the CDR3 is TGTGCCAGCAGCTTGGGGACAGGGGGTTCACCCCTCCACTTT. The encoded protein is CASSLGTGGSPLHF. The chain recombines TRBV11-1 with TRBJ1-6; 11 bases fit TRBD1. Germline assignment: CDR1 SGHAT and CDR2 FQDESV (reference sequence). Losses at the gene ends were 3 bases for V and 9 bases for J; bases not matched to a gene: 1. The CDR3 has 14 residues.

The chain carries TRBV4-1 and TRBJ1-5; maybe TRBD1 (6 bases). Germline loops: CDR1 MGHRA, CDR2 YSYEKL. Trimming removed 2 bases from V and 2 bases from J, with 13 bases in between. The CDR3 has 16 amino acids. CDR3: CASSQTTGSGNQPQHF. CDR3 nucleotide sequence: TGCGCCAGCAGCCAAACCACAGGGAGTGGCAATCAGCCCCAGCATTTT.